This T cell receptor (beta chain) appears in the sequencing data of a study of blood T cell repertoires in COVID-19. Study in general: PBMCs, B-cell-depleted T cells, or T cells provided the cDNA or gDNA that made up the material.

The authors' processing: Nucleated cell counts were estimated from reference gene primer amplification. Libraries were prepared by immunoSEQ multiplex PCR; TCRdb keeps only in-frame clonotypes and omits some of them. That table supplies the V and J calls and clone size; D and trimming were determined from the DNA. The data hold about 330,000 clones, with 87% observed a single time. Germline CDR1 MNHEY, CDR2 SVGAGI. V shed 6 bases and J shed 0 bases, with 10 bases lying between them. CDR3 length: 14 amino acids. Participant ages covered roughly 18 to 89 years across about two dozen US areas. A word on this clone: Other DNA sequences within the sample encode an identical CDR3.

The V call is TRBV6-5, the J call TRBJ2-3; TRBD1 is a possible D gene (5 bases). This sequence originates from a woman in her twenties or thirties who had recovered from COVID-19. The sequencing input was PBMCs or T cells enriched from blood (not recorded which). This CDR3 reads CASSLGASTDTQYF. CDR3 nucleotides: TGTGCCAGCAGCCTAGGGGCTAGCACAGATACGCAGTATTTT.